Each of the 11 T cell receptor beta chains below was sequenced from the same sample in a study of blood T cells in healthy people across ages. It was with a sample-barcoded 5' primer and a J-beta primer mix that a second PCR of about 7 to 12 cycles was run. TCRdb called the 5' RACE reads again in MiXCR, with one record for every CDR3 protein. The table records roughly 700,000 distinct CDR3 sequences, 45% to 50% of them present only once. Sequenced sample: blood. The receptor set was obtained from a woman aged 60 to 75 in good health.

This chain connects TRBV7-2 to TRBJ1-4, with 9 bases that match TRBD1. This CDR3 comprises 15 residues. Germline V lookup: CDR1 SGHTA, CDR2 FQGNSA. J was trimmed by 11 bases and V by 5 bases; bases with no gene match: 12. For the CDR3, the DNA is TGTGCCAGCAGCCTGTCCGGGACAGGGCATCTGAAACTGTTTTTT. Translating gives CASSLSGTGHLKLFF.

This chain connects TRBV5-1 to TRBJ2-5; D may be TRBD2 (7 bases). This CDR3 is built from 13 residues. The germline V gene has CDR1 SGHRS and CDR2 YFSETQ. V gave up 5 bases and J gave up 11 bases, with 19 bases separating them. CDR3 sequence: CASSQQGGDEQYF. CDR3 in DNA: TGCGCCAGCAGTCAACAGGGAGGGGATGAGCAGTACTTC.

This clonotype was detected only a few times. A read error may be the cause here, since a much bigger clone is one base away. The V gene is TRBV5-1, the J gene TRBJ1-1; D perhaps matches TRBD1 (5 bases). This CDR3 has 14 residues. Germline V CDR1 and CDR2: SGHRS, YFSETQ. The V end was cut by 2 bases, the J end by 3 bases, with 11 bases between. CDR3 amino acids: CASSFKDMDTEAFF. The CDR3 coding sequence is TGCGCCAGCAGCTTTAAGGACATGGACACTGAAGCTTTCTTT.

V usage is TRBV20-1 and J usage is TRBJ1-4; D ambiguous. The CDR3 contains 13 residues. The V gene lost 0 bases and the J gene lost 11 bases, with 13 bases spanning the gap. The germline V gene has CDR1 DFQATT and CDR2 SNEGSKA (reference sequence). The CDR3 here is CSARDLSSSKLFF. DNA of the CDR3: TGCAGTGCTAGAGATCTGTCCAGTTCGAAACTGTTTTTT.

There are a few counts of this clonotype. The CDR3 is CASSSHSEGTDTQYF. CDR3 bases: TGTGCCAGCTCCTCCCACTCTGAGGGCACAGATACGCAGTATTTT. J is TRBJ2-3 and V is TRBV28, with D unresolved. This CDR3 spans 15 amino acids. Germline V CDR1 and CDR2: MDHEN, SYDVKM. Trimming cost V 8 bases and J 1 base, with 16 bases left between them.

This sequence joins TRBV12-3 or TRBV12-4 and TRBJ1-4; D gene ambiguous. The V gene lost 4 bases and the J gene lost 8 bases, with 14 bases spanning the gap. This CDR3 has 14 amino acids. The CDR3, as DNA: TGTGCCAGCAGTTCCGACCCAGCAATCGAAAAACTGTTTTTT. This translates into CASSSDPAIEKLFF.

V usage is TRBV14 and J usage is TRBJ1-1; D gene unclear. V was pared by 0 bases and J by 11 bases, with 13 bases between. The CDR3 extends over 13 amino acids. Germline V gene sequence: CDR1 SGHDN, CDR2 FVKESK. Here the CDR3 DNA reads TGTGCCAGCAGCCAAGATCTGGAGACGCAGGCTTTCTTT. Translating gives CASSQDLETQAFF. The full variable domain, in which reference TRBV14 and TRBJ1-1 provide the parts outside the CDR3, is EAGVTQFPSHSVIEKGQTVTLRCDPISGHDNLYWYRRVMGKEIKFLLHFVKESKQDESGMPNNRFLAERTGGTYSTLKVQPAELEDSGVYFCASSQDLETQAFFGQGTRLTVV.

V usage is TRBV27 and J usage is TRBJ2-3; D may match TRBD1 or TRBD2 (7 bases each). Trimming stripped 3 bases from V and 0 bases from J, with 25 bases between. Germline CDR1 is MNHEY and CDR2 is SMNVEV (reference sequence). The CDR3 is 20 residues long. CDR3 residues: CASSLKGRGRAGFSTDTQYF. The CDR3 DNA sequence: TGTGCCAGCAGTTTGAAGGGGAGGGGGCGGGCCGGATTCAGCACAGATACGCAGTATTTT.

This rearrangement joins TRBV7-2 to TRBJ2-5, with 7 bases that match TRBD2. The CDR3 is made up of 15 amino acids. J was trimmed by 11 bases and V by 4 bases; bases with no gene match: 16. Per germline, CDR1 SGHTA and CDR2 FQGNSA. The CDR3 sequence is CASSSSGGGYDEQYF. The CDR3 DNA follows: TGTGCCAGCAGCTCGTCGGGGGGAGGCTACGATGAGCAGTACTTC.

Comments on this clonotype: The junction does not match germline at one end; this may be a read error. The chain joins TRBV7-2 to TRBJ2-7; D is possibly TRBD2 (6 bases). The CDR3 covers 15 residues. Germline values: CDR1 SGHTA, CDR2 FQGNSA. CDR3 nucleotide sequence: TGTGCCAGCAGCCAGGGAGGAGCGCACTCCTACAAGCAGTACTTC. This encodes CASSQGGAHSYKQYF.

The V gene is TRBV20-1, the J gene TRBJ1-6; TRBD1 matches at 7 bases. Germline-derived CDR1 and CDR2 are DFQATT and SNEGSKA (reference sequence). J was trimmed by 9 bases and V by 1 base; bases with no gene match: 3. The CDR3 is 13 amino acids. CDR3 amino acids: CSARGRGPSPLHF. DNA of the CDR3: TGCAGTGCTAGAGGAAGGGGGCCTTCACCCCTCCACTTT.